A single sample is the source of the 15 T cell receptor beta chains below, sequenced in a study of T-cell reconstitution after alpha-beta-depleted transplantation in children. Preparing the TCRbeta library involved the use of unique molecular identifiers. One entry per CDR3 protein results from TCRdb running MiXCR on the PCR reads. The sample has around 580,000 distinct CDR3 sequences, roughly 27% seen once. Sequencing was performed on PBMCs, taken before TCRalphabeta/CD19-depleted stem cell transplant. The receptors here all came from a boy under two years old with Wiskott-Aldrich syndrome, due to receive a stem cell transplant.

The chain recombines TRBV5-1 with TRBJ2-3; 7 nucleotides line up with TRBD2. CDR1 is SGHRS and CDR2 is YFSETQ in the germline V gene. The V and J ends lost 5 bases and 3 bases, in that order; junction bases with no gene match: 6. The CDR3 is 14 amino acids. The DNA for the CDR3 is TGCGCCAGCAGAGTCGGGAGGAGAACAGATACGCAGTATTTT. Protein product: CASRVGRRTDTQYF.

This chain joins TRBV28 and TRBJ2-7, with 8 bases aligning to TRBD2. The CDR3 spans 17 residues. The V gene's germline CDR1 is MDHEN and CDR2 SYDVKM. V lost 8 bases to trimming and J lost 4 bases; unmatched junction nucleotides: 19. CDR3: CASGGQGLLAGKYEQYF. CDR3 in DNA: TGTGCCAGCGGGGGGCAGGGTTTGCTAGCGGGCAAGTACGAGCAGTACTTC. The full variable domain, in which reference TRBV28 and TRBJ2-7 provide the parts outside the CDR3, is DVKVTQSSRYLVKRTGEKVFLECVQDMDHENMFWYRQDPGLGLRLIYFSYDVKMKEKGDIPEGYSVSREKKERFSLILESASTNQTSMYLCASGGQGLLAGKYEQYFGPGTRLTVT.

The CDR3 sequence is CASSGTSGSDGTDTQYF. CDR3 nucleotides: TGTGCCAGCAGCGGGACTAGCGGGAGTGATGGCACAGATACGCAGTATTTT. The rearrangement links TRBV7-9 to TRBJ2-3; 14 bases agree with TRBD2. Germline V lookup: CDR1 SEHNR, CDR2 FQNEAQ (reference sequence). The CDR3 covers 17 residues. Unmatched junction bases numbered 5, after V lost 5 bases and J lost 1 base.

V gene TRBV6-6 combines with J gene TRBJ2-7; 7 positions match TRBD2. The V gene end was trimmed by 2 bases and the J gene end by 6 bases; junction bases not matched to a gene: 4. This CDR3 comprises 13 residues. Germline V CDR1 and CDR2: MNHNY, SVGAGI (reference sequence). The chain's CDR3 is CASSYERGLEQYF. In DNA, the CDR3 is TGTGCCAGCAGTTACGAGCGGGGCCTCGAGCAGTACTTC.

V is TRBV5-6 and J is TRBJ2-1; no clear D. CDR1 and CDR2 (germline): SGHDT, YYEEEE. The CDR3 runs 11 residues. V lost 7 bases and J lost 10, with 12 bases in between. The CDR3 spells CASSQTTEQFF. CDR3 in DNA: TGTGCCAGCTCACAGACCACCGAGCAGTTCTTC.

The V and J genes are TRBV5-1 and TRBJ2-1; no reliable D call. V lost 3 bases, J lost 13 bases, and 17 bases lay in between. The germline CDR1 and CDR2 sequences are SGHRS and YFSETQ. The CDR3 runs to 13 residues. The CDR3 nucleotides read TGCGCCAGCAGCTCGCGAGTGGGAAGTGACCAGTTCTTC. Protein: CASSSRVGSDQFF.

The chain carries TRBV10-3 and TRBJ2-1; D is perhaps TRBD1 (7 bases). The germline V and J ends were trimmed by 9 bases and 1 base, with 19 bases remaining between them. Germline V gives CDR1 ENHRY, CDR2 SYGVKD. The CDR3 length is 16 residues. The CDR3 DNA follows: TGTGCCATATCGGGGGAAAGGGACAGTTCCTACAATGAGCAGTTCTTC. Translating gives CAISGERDSSYNEQFF.

There are a few counts of this clonotype. The rearrangement uses TRBV5-1 and TRBJ1-3; no firm D call. The CDR3 consists of 13 residues. The V gene's germline CDR1 is SGHRS and CDR2 YFSETQ. The V end was cut by 4 bases, the J end by 4 bases, with 9 bases between. The CDR3 bases are TGCGCCAGCAGCCTGGACCACGGAAACACCATATATTTT. It encodes CASSLDHGNTIYF.

This clonotype was observed a handful of times. The chain links TRBV7-8 to TRBJ2-1; D may be TRBD1 (6 bases). This CDR3 region has 13 residues. V was shortened by 5 bases and J by 6 bases, with 11 bases between the two germline ends. The V gene's germline CDR1 is SGHVS and CDR2 FQNEAQ. CDR3 bases: TGTGCCAGCAGCCAGAGGACAGTCAATGAGCAGTTCTTC. Translation gives CASSQRTVNEQFF.

The chain is built from TRBV4-1 and TRBJ1-5, with D perhaps matching TRBD1 (5 bases). Trimming took 1 base from V and 7 from J, leaving 17 bases between them. The CDR3 covers 16 residues. Germline CDR1 and CDR2: MGHRA and YSYEKL. CDR3 amino acids: CASSQVGRQLRQPQHF. The CDR3 DNA sequence: TGCGCCAGCAGCCAAGTTGGGAGACAGCTTAGGCAGCCCCAGCATTTT.

The rearrangement uses TRBV7-4 and TRBJ2-1; D is possibly TRBD2 (8 bases). Germline assignment: CDR1 SGHVT and CDR2 SQSDAQ. V gave up 5 bases and J gave up 3 bases, with 26 bases separating them. The CDR3 is made up of 19 amino acids. The CDR3 loop is CASSEPGQKRETFYNEQFF. The CDR3 region has the DNA TGTGCCAGCAGCGAACCGGGACAGAAGCGGGAGACCTTCTACAATGAGCAGTTCTTC.

The J gene is TRBJ2-4, the V gene TRBV28; tentative D call: TRBD1 (6 bases). Trimming cost V 2 bases and J 12 bases, with 14 bases left between them. Germline values: CDR1 MDHEN, CDR2 SYDVKM. This CDR3 spans 13 amino acids. As DNA, the CDR3 is TGTGCCAGCAGTTTAAACGGACAGCGCAGTCAGTACTTC. This encodes CASSLNGQRSQYF.

The table lists this clonotype with a few counts. The V and J genes are TRBV5-1 and TRBJ1-6, with D uncertain. V was cut by 0 bases and J by 10 bases, with 11 bases left in between. In germline, CDR1 is SGHRS, CDR2 YFSETQ. This CDR3 has 14 residues. The CDR3 DNA sequence: TGCGCCAGCAGCTTGGAGGGTATGCGGTCACCCCTCCACTTT. Translating it yields CASSLEGMRSPLHF.

The chain carries TRBV29-1 and TRBJ2-3; 8 positions match TRBD2. The CDR3 extends over 14 amino acids. Per the germline V gene, CDR1 is SQVTM and CDR2 is ANQGSEA. With V trimmed by 5 bases and J by 2 bases, 6 bases remained unmatched. The CDR3 DNA reads as TGCAGCGTTAAGCGGGAGCCATACACAGATACGCAGTATTTT. Protein: CSVKREPYTDTQYF.

A few counts support this clonotype. This chain joins TRBV5-1 and TRBJ2-2; D is perhaps TRBD2 (6 bases). Germline loops: CDR1 SGHRS, CDR2 YFSETQ. The CDR3 contains 14 residues. The V end lost 4 bases, the J end lost 4 bases, and 11 bases lay between the germline ends. The CDR3 is CASSRIGGTGELFF. CDR3 in DNA: TGCGCCAGCAGCAGAATCGGGGGCACCGGGGAGCTGTTTTTT.